The clone carrying this T cell receptor beta chain showed up just once. These data come from a study of T cell responses to AZD1222 COVID-19 vaccine. Clones were read by immunoSEQ multiplex PCR, and TCRdb kept only the in-frame ones, dropping some. Of around 140,000 clones detected, approximately 93% appear once; the ten largest clones hold roughly 12%. CDR1 and CDR2 from the germline V gene are LGHDT and YNNKEL (reference sequence). The length of the CDR3 is 16 residues. Trimming removed 1 base from V and 8 bases from J; junction bases left unmatched: 11. The rearrangement links TRBV3-1 (or the pseudogene TRBV3-2) to TRBJ2-3, with 8 bases aligning to TRBD2. This clonotype was obtained from an adult who had recovered from COVID-19. The sequencing here drew on peripheral blood, taken after recovery from COVID-19. The CDR3 DNA is TGTGCCAGCAGCCAAGGAGCGGGAGAGGGCTCCCGTACGCAGTATTTT. As protein: CASSQGAGEGSRTQYF.